The source of this TCR beta chain is a study of CD4+ T cells in melanoma. General study findings and limits: A reported correlation linked neoantigen-specific CD4+ T cells to CD8+, macrophage and B cell function. In melanoma, neoantigen-specific CD4+ T cells reportedly differed in differentiation state.

On this clone itself: Its antigen is not known.

J lost 4 bases, V lost 3 bases, and 3 bases had no gene match. The CDR3 runs to 15 residues. Germline V lookup: CDR1 SGHTA, CDR2 FQGTGA. Sequenced by immunoSEQ multiplex PCR; TCRdb stores in-frame clones only, minus some. The sample includes about 110,000 clones, around 93% of them seen just once. Sequenced input: peripheral blood. The sequence came from a human donor with melanoma. The V and J genes are TRBV7-3 and TRBJ2-2; TRBD1 aligns across 9 bases. CDR3 sequence: CASSLGQGPTGELFF. CDR3 bases: TGTGCCAGCAGCTTGGGACAGGGCCCCACCGGGGAGCTGTTTTTT.